This T cell receptor beta chain was recorded in a study of blood T cell repertoires in COVID-19. Study background: The United States, Italy and Spain provided the acute and convalescent COVID-19 samples. T cells, B-cell-depleted T cells, or PBMCs supplied cDNA or gDNA.

Source study methods: Nucleated cell number was recorded as an estimate derived from reference gene primer amplification. Clones were sequenced by immunoSEQ multiplex PCR, and TCRdb holds only the in-frame ones, with some missing. The V and J calls and clone size are taken from that table; D and trimming were inferred from the DNA. The table shows around 70,000 clones, with about 86% occurring only once. The sample holds one count of this clone. The sequence came from a man aged 45-65 years with acute or convalescent COVID-19. The sample consisted of peripheral blood.

Here the CDR3 DNA reads TGTGCCAGCAGTTTGCACCGGGACAGCCCCGGGAACACTGAAGCTTTCTTT. It yields the protein CASSLHRDSPGNTEAFF. The rearrangement uses TRBV28 and TRBJ1-1; 7 positions agree with TRBD1. Germline CDR1 MDHEN, CDR2 SYDVKM. This CDR3 region has 17 residues. V gave up 3 bases and J gave up 1 base; unmatched junction bases: 11.